One and the same sample provided the 32 T cell receptor beta chains below, sequenced in a study of blood T cell repertoires in COVID-19. Libraries were prepared by immunoSEQ multiplex PCR; TCRdb keeps only in-frame clonotypes and omits some of them. The data contain 200,000 to 250,000 clones, 83% of them singletons. Sequenced sample: peripheral blood. The receptors come from a woman in her 30s with COVID-19, enrolled during active disease.

This sequence joins TRBV3-1 (or the pseudogene TRBV3-2) and TRBJ2-5; 9 bases match TRBD1. The CDR3 is made up of 15 amino acids. J was trimmed by 1 base and V by 10 bases; bases with no gene match: 10. CDR1 is LGHDT, CDR2 YNNKEL, per germline (reference sequence). The CDR3 here is CATDRQGGTQETQYF. The DNA for the CDR3 is TGTGCCACCGATCGACAGGGGGGCACCCAAGAGACCCAGTACTTC.

The chain recombines TRBV3-1 (or the pseudogene TRBV3-2) with TRBJ1-4; D not certain. This CDR3 contains 17 residues. Looked up from germline, CDR1 is LGHDT and CDR2 is YNNKEL (reference sequence). V was pared by 2 bases and J by 5 bases, with 18 bases between. CDR3 sequence (DNA): TGTGCCAGCAGCCAATCGGGAAAGGGCGGAGAGAATGAAAAACTGTTTTTT. Encoded protein: CASSQSGKGGENEKLFF.

CDR3 DNA sequence: TGTGCCAGCAGTTTATTCGGCGGGGAGCTGTTTTTT. Its translation: CASSLFGGELFF. The chain employs TRBV27 and TRBJ2-2; D unresolved. The CDR3 is made up of 12 amino acids. The germline V and J ends were trimmed by 1 base and 7 bases, with 4 bases remaining between them. Germline V gives CDR1 MNHEY, CDR2 SMNVEV (reference sequence).

This clone was picked up one time. The chain employs TRBV27 and TRBJ2-7, with TRBD2 matching 10 bases. This CDR3 comprises 16 residues. Germline values: CDR1 MNHEY, CDR2 SMNVEV (reference sequence). J was trimmed by 3 bases and V by 0 bases; bases with no gene match: 5. The CDR3 DNA reads as TGTGCCAGCAGTTTATCGTTCCCTAGCGGGGGCTACGAGCAGTACTTC. This translates into CASSLSFPSGGYEQYF.

This chain joins TRBV4-1 and TRBJ2-2, with 7 bases lining up with TRBD1. CDR3 length: 16 residues. Trimming removed 3 bases from V and 6 bases from J; junction bases left unmatched: 10. Germline lookup yields CDR1 MGHRA and CDR2 YSYEKL. CDR3 loop: CASSHFLTGVAGELFF. The CDR3 region has the DNA TGCGCCAGCAGCCACTTCCTAACAGGGGTCGCCGGGGAGCTGTTTTTT.

The J gene is TRBJ2-2, the V gene TRBV4-3; no definite D call. CDR1 LGHNA and CDR2 YSLEER come from the germline V gene. Trimming took 4 bases from V and 5 from J, leaving 11 bases between them. The CDR3 spans 14 residues. CDR3 amino acids: CASSPAPRTGELFF. The CDR3 nucleotides read TGCGCCAGCAGCCCTGCCCCGCGAACCGGGGAGCTGTTTTTT.

The J gene is TRBJ2-1, the V gene TRBV25-1; TRBD2 might be the D (6 bases). V gave up 8 bases and J gave up 0 bases, with 11 bases separating them. Germline V gives CDR1 MGHDK, CDR2 SYGVNS. This CDR3 contains 14 residues. CDR3 loop: CASGRGSSYNEQFF. CDR3 nucleotide sequence: TGTGCCAGCGGCCGGGGGAGCTCCTACAATGAGCAGTTCTTC. The variable domain in full, completed from reference TRBV25-1 and TRBJ2-1, reads EADIYQTPRYLVIGTGKKITLECSQTMGHDKMYWYQQDPGMELHLIHYSYGVNSTEKGDLSSESTVSRIRTEHFPLTLESARPSHTSQYLCASGRGSSYNEQFFGPGTRLTVL.

This chain connects TRBV18 to TRBJ1-1; a weak D match, TRBD1 (5 bases). CDR1 is KGHSH, CDR2 LQKENI, per germline. The CDR3 consists of 16 residues. V lost 3 bases and J 4 bases, leaving 18 bases between the germline ends. CDR3: CASSPKGVSVGTEAFF. CDR3 DNA sequence: TGTGCCAGCTCACCGAAAGGGGTTTCAGTCGGCACTGAAGCTTTCTTT.

This clone showed up just once. The chain combines TRBV19 with TRBJ1-2; D is uncertain. This CDR3 has 16 amino acids. V was pared by 1 base and J by 4 bases, with 16 bases between. Germline CDR1 and CDR2: LNHDA and SQIVND (reference sequence). Written as DNA, the CDR3 is TGTGCCAGTAGTATAGGGTTAGGACGGGAGACCTATGGCTACACCTTC. It codes for CASSIGLGRETYGYTF.

The rearrangement uses TRBV4-1 and TRBJ2-7, with D maybe TRBD2 (6 bases). The CDR3 contains 16 residues. Trimming pared 0 bases from V and 4 bases from J, leaving 16 bases between. The V gene's germline CDR1 is MGHRA and CDR2 YSYEKL. CDR3 sequence: CASSQDRDSTPYEQYF. As DNA, the CDR3 is TGCGCCAGCAGCCAAGACAGGGACTCAACTCCATACGAGCAGTACTTC.

This clone came up a few times. This rearrangement joins TRBV4-3 to TRBJ1-2; TRBD1 matches at 11 bases. From germline, CDR1 is LGHNA and CDR2 YSLEER. Trimming took 0 bases from V and 4 from J; bases not matched to a gene: 7. The CDR3 contains 17 residues. The CDR3 sequence: CASSQEPGTGGRYGYTF. CDR3 in DNA: TGCGCCAGCAGCCAAGAGCCCGGGACAGGGGGACGCTATGGCTACACCTTC.

The chain employs TRBV21-1 and TRBJ2-7; the table's D call, TRBD1, was not checked against the DNA. TRBV21-1 is a listed pseudogene. The CDR3 is made up of 17 amino acids. The CDR3 region is CASSKMGLAGGSGEQYF. For the CDR3, the DNA is TGTGCCAGCAGCAAAATGGGGCTGGCAGGGGGTAGTGGCGAGCAGTACTTC.

The chain carries TRBV7-2 and TRBJ2-1; D is possibly TRBD2 (6 bases). Trimming pared 8 bases from V and 5 bases from J, leaving 31 bases between. CDR1 is SGHTA, CDR2 FQGNSA, per germline. The CDR3 totals 19 residues. CDR3 residues: CASRLVAGTVAPGDNEQFF. CDR3 coding DNA: TGTGCCAGCCGGCTTGTGGCGGGAACTGTAGCCCCGGGCGACAATGAGCAGTTCTTC.

This chain uses TRBV14 with TRBJ2-7, with 7 nucleotides matching TRBD1. Per the germline V gene, CDR1 is SGHDN and CDR2 is FVKESK. With V trimmed by 3 bases and J by 3 bases, 8 bases remained unmatched. The CDR3 has 15 amino acids. CDR3 region: CASSHPGAGGYEQYF. DNA of the CDR3: TGTGCCAGCAGCCACCCAGGGGCAGGGGGCTACGAGCAGTACTTC.

The chain joins TRBV5-1 to TRBJ2-5, with a tentative D call TRBD1 (5 bases). Trimming removed 1 base at V and 4 bases at J, with 8 bases between. The CDR3 spans 13 residues. CDR1 is SGHRS and CDR2 is YFSETQ in the germline V gene. Here the CDR3 reads CASSLSTGETQYF. CDR3 DNA sequence: TGCGCCAGCAGCTTGTCTACAGGAGAGACCCAGTACTTC.

The CDR3 region has the DNA TGTGCCACCAGTGATCCCCAAGCGGGAGGTCGGAATGAGCAGTTCTTC. This sequence encodes CATSDPQAGGRNEQFF. The chain carries TRBV24-1 and TRBJ2-1, with 9 bases fitting TRBD2. The CDR3 consists of 16 residues. Germline CDR1 KGHDR, CDR2 SFDVKD. After removal of 3 bases from V and 7 bases from J, the junction contained 9 bases not matched to a gene.

The rearrangement links TRBV3-1 (or the pseudogene TRBV3-2) to TRBJ1-5, with D perhaps TRBD1 (5 bases). Germline V gene sequence: CDR1 LGHDT, CDR2 YNNKEL (reference sequence). The V and J ends lost 4 bases and 0 bases respectively, with 10 bases between them. CDR3 size: 15 residues. In DNA form, the CDR3 reads TGTGCCAGCAGCCCGGGGGGTTATAGCAATCAGCCCCAGCATTTT. It yields the protein CASSPGGYSNQPQHF.

This clone occurred a few times. The J gene is TRBJ2-7, the V gene TRBV29-1, with 12 bases lining up with TRBD2. The CDR3 has 12 residues. From germline, CDR1 is SQVTM and CDR2 ANQGSEA. The trim removed 7 bases at V and 6 bases at J, leaving 4 bases unmatched. In nucleotides, the CDR3 is TGCAGCGGAGGGGGACTAGCGGGCGAGCAGTACTTC. Protein: CSGGGLAGEQYF.

V and J are TRBV4-3 and TRBJ1-6, with 9 bases fitting TRBD1. This CDR3 has 16 residues. The junction had 7 bases not matched to a gene; V was cut back by 0 bases and J by 10 bases. Per the germline V gene, CDR1 is LGHNA and CDR2 is YSLEER. CDR3 amino acids: CASSQDWGQGGSPLHF. The CDR3 DNA reads as TGCGCCAGCAGCCAAGATTGGGGACAGGGAGGGTCACCCCTCCACTTT.

As regards this clone: Other DNA sequences in this sample translate to the same CDR3. The rearrangement uses TRBV24-1 and TRBJ1-4; TRBD1 agrees at 10 bases. This CDR3 is 15 amino acids long. V lost 3 bases and J lost 8; bases outside the gene matches: 5. Germline V gene data show CDR1 as KGHDR and CDR2 as SFDVKD. The CDR3 protein is CATSDPGQGDEKLFF. In nucleotides, the CDR3 is TGTGCCACCAGTGATCCCGGACAGGGGGACGAAAAACTGTTTTTT.

The rearrangement links TRBV25-1 to TRBJ1-3; D perhaps matches TRBD1 (6 bases). V was cut by 4 bases and J by 0 bases, with 13 bases left in between. The CDR3 spans 16 residues. The germline gives CDR1 MGHDK, CDR2 SYGVNS. The CDR3 here is CASSGSRDNSGNTIYF. CDR3 DNA sequence: TGTGCCAGCAGTGGGAGCCGGGACAACTCTGGAAACACCATATATTTT.

This clone was seen just once. The gene calls are TRBV7-9 and TRBJ1-2; 7 bases map to TRBD1. The CDR3 has 15 amino acids. The trim removed 3 bases at V and 7 bases at J, leaving 11 bases unmatched. Germline CDR1 and CDR2: SEHNR and FQNEAQ (reference sequence). The CDR3 is CASSFTGQGGSGYTF. The CDR3 DNA sequence: TGTGCCAGCAGCTTTACGGGGCAGGGGGGCTCTGGCTACACCTTC.

This clone was observed a single time. The chain has TRBV12-5 and TRBJ1-2, with D perhaps matching TRBD1 (5 bases). CDR1 and CDR2 from the germline V gene are LGHNT and FRNRAP. The CDR3 is 16 amino acids. V was cut by 0 bases and J by 3 bases, with 14 bases left in between. The CDR3, as DNA: TGTGCTAGTGGTTTGGTAGAGGACATATATTACTATGGCTACACCTTC. Translated, it gives CASGLVEDIYYYGYTF.

The rearrangement joins TRBV2 to TRBJ2-3, with D perhaps matching TRBD1 (5 bases). V was pared by 6 bases and J by 0 bases, with 10 bases between. Per germline, CDR1 SNHLY and CDR2 FYNNEI. This CDR3 has 14 residues. CDR3 in amino acids: CASRDGQSTDTQYF. The CDR3 region has the DNA TGTGCCAGCAGAGACGGACAAAGCACAGATACGCAGTATTTT.

The chain has TRBV7-9 and TRBJ2-5; TRBD1 matches 9 bases. The V and J ends lost 7 bases and 5 bases, in that order; junction bases with no gene match: 8. Germline V gene lookup returns CDR1 SEHNR and CDR2 FQNEAQ (reference sequence). This CDR3 is 14 amino acids long. CDR3 protein: CASTLTGGVETQYF. CDR3 bases: TGTGCCAGCACCTTGACAGGGGGAGTGGAGACCCAGTACTTC.

The gene calls are TRBV21-1 and TRBJ2-5; the DNA was not used to check the table's D call, TRBD1. TRBV21-1 is marked as a pseudogene. This CDR3 has 15 amino acids. CDR3 sequence: CASTLVWGRQETQYF. DNA of the CDR3: TGTGCCAGCACATTGGTCTGGGGGCGTCAAGAGACCCAGTACTTC.

This clone was recorded only once. This chain links TRBV6-5 with TRBJ1-2; 7 bases fit TRBD1. CDR3 length equals 13 residues. Germline values: CDR1 MNHEY, CDR2 SVGAGI. Trimming removed 10 bases from V and 8 bases from J; junction bases left unmatched: 13. The CDR3 spells CATRGQSLVGYTF. CDR3 sequence (DNA): TGTGCCACCCGGGGACAGTCCTTAGTCGGCTACACCTTC.

CDR3 sequence: CASSVRAPGEQYF. The DNA for the CDR3 is TGTGCCAGCAGCGTAAGGGCCCCGGGGGAGCAGTATTTT. This sequence joins TRBV9 and TRBJ2-3, with a possible D match to TRBD2 (6 bases). The CDR3 loop spans 13 amino acids. The V gene lost 1 base and the J gene lost 11 bases, with 14 bases spanning the gap. From germline, CDR1 is SGDLS and CDR2 YYNGEE.

V is TRBV7-2 and J is TRBJ2-7; D not certain. Germline V CDR1 and CDR2: SGHTA, FQGNSA. The CDR3 extends over 13 amino acids. Deletions cut 8 bases from V and 0 bases from J, with 11 bases between. CDR3 coding DNA: TGTGCCAGCTCTGCGGCAGTCTCCTACGAGCAGTACTTC. Translating gives CASSAAVSYEQYF.

The chain combines TRBV7-2 with TRBJ2-3; 8 bases fit TRBD2. The CDR3 loop spans 16 amino acids. Germline CDR1 SGHTA, CDR2 FQGNSA. The junction had 6 bases not matched to a gene; V was cut back by 1 base and J by 3 bases. The CDR3 DNA sequence: TGTGCCAGCAGCTTAGTGGCGGGGGGTCGGACAGATACGCAGTATTTT. It yields the protein CASSLVAGGRTDTQYF.

The chain couples TRBV29-1 to TRBJ1-2, with D uncertain. CDR1 is SQVTM, CDR2 ANQGSEA, per germline. The CDR3 consists of 12 residues. Trimming shortened V by 0 bases and J by 10 bases, and 12 bases separated the two germline ends. CDR3 bases: TGCAGCGTTGAAGATCGGAGGGCAGCCTACACCTTC. Translation gives CSVEDRRAAYTF.

The chain uses TRBV5-1 and TRBJ2-2, with TRBD2 matching over 8 bases. This CDR3 spans 17 amino acids. With V trimmed by 0 bases and J by 5 bases, 9 bases remained unmatched. Germline V gene sequence: CDR1 SGHRS, CDR2 YFSETQ. The CDR3, as DNA: TGCGCCAGCAGCTTGGTCGTCGGGAGGGCCGGGACCGGGGAGCTGTTTTTT. This encodes CASSLVVGRAGTGELFF.